This T cell receptor beta chain was sequenced for a study of T-cell memory formation after mild COVID-19. There are a few counts of this clonotype. TCRdb passed the 5' RACE reads through MiXCR, listing each CDR3 protein once. Of about 560,000 distinct CDR3 sequences in the sample, about 20% were seen once. This sequence originates from an adult woman who had mild COVID-19 (a few samples of this study predate the infection). Cell type and time point are not known. Specimen: PBMCs or a T cell subset sorted from them (not recorded which).

The CDR3 sequence: CASSPGLAGGPVPDTQYF. The CDR3 region has the DNA TGTGCCAGCTCACCGGGACTAGCGGGAGGGCCCGTCCCAGATACGCAGTATTTT. The chain employs TRBV18 and TRBJ2-3; 16 positions match TRBD2. After removal of 3 bases from V and 4 bases from J, the junction contained 7 bases not matched to a gene. The CDR3 extends over 18 amino acids. The germline gives CDR1 KGHSH, CDR2 LQKENI.